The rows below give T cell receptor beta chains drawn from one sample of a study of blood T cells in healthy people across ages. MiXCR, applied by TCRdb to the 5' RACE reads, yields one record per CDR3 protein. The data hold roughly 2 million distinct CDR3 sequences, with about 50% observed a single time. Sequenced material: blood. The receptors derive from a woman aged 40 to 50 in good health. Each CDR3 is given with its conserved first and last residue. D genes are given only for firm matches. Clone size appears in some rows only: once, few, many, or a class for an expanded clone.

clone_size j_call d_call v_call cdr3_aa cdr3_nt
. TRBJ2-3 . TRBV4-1 CASSQAHRNTDTQYF TGCGCCAGCAGCCAAGCGCACAGGAACACAGATACGCAGTATTTT
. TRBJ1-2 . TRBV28 CARIFRKGFDYGYTF TGTGCCAGGATTTTCAGAAAGGGCTTCGACTATGGCTACACCTTC
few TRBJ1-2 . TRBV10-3 CAMTQGGDNYGYTF TGTGCCATGACCCAGGGAGGGGATAACTATGGCTACACCTTC
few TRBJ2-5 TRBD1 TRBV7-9 CASSPDRGRFQETQYF TGTGCCAGCAGCCCGGACAGGGGGCGCTTCCAAGAGACCCAGTACTTC
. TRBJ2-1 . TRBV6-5 CASSYLAGSSYNEQFF TGTGCCAGCAGTTACTTGGCTGGGAGCTCCTACAATGAGCAGTTCTTC
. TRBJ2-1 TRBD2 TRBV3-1 CASSHGLGRDNEQFF TGTGCCAGCAGCCACGGACTAGGGAGGGACAATGAGCAGTTCTTC
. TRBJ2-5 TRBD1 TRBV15 CATADRDEETQYF TGTGCCACCGCGGACAGGGATGAAGAGACCCAGTACTTC
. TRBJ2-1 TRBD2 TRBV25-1 CASSEWGGGTYNEQFF TGTGCCAGCAGTGAATGGGGCGGGGGGACCTACAATGAGCAGTTCTTC
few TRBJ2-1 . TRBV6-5 CASRDSGEQFF TGTGCCAGCAGGGACAGTGGTGAGCAGTTCTTC
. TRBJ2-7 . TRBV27 CASSLSGLVNEQYF TGTGCCAGCAGTTTATCTGGTTTAGTCAACGAGCAGTACTTC
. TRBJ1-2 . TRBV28 CASGGADYGYTF TGTGCCAGCGGGGGGGCGGACTATGGCTACACCTTC
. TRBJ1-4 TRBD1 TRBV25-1 CASSGQGAPNKKLFF TGTGCCAGCAGTGGGCAGGGGGCGCCAAATAAAAAACTGTTTTTT
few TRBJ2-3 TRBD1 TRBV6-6 CASSTGVYTDTQYF TGTGCCAGCAGTACAGGGGTCTACACAGATACGCAGTATTTT
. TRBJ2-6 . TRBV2 CASSDLWGPGANVLTF TGTGCCAGCAGTGATTTGTGGGGGCCTGGGGCCAACGTCCTGACTTTC
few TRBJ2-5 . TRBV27 CASRAPNIETQYF TGTGCCAGCAGAGCTCCGAACATAGAGACCCAGTACTTC
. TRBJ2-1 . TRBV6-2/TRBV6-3 CASSYQWEAYNEQFF TGTGCCAGCAGTTATCAATGGGAGGCCTACAATGAGCAGTTCTTC
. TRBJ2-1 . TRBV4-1 CTSSQGTADPYNEQFF TGCACCAGCAGCCAAGGGACGGCCGATCCTTACAATGAGCAGTTCTTC
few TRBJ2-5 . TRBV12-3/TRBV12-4 CASSTVGTQYF TGTGCCAGCAGTACGGTCGGGACCCAGTACTTC
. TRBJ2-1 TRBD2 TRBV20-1 CSAEDLKRGGDEQFF TGCAGTGCTGAGGACCTTAAGCGGGGGGGCGATGAGCAGTTCTTC
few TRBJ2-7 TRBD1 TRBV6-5 CASGGTGAFYEQYF TGTGCCAGCGGCGGGACAGGGGCTTTCTACGAGCAGTACTTC
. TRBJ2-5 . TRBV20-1 CSARDLVTQETQYF TGCAGTGCTAGAGATCTTGTAACCCAAGAGACCCAGTACTTC
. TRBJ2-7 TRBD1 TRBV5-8 CASSRDRELSYEQYF TGTGCCAGCAGCCGAGACAGGGAACTCTCCTACGAGCAGTACTTC
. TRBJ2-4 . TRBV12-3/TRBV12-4 CASSLKVENIQYF TGTGCCAGCAGTTTGAAGGTCGAAAACATTCAGTACTTC
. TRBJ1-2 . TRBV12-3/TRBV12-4 CASSSNRGYYGYTF TGTGCCAGCAGTTCCAACCGGGGGTACTATGGCTACACCTTC
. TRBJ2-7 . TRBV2 CASIWPVTTPYEQYF TGTGCCAGCATATGGCCAGTCACCACGCCCTACGAGCAGTACTTC
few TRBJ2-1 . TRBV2 CATPTEYNEQFF TGTGCCACCCCGACTGAGTACAATGAGCAGTTCTTC
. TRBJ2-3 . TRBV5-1 CASYQGDSTDTQYF TGCGCCAGCTATCAGGGCGATAGCACAGATACGCAGTATTTT
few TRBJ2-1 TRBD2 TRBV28 CASSEGLAGATVDEQFF TGTGCCAGCAGTGAGGGACTAGCGGGGGCCACTGTCGATGAGCAGTTCTTC
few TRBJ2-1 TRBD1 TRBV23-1 CASSQFRDRGPHNEQFF TGCGCCAGCAGTCAATTTAGGGACAGGGGGCCCCACAATGAGCAGTTCTTC
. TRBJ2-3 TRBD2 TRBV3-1 CASSHLLAGGSYSTDTQYF TGTGCCAGCAGCCATCTCCTAGCGGGGGGATCTTATAGCACAGATACGCAGTATTTT
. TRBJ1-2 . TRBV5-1 CASKLFPGQINYGYTF TGCGCCAGCAAACTTTTCCCAGGGCAGATTAACTATGGCTACACCTTC
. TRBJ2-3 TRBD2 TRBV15 CATSRDRAGGTDTQYF TGTGCCACCAGCAGAGATAGAGCGGGGGGCACAGATACGCAGTATTTT
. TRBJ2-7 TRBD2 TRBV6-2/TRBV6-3 CASSYPAGGVAGLEEQYF TGTGCCAGCAGTTATCCCGCCGGGGGGGTAGCGGGGTTAGAGGAGCAGTACTTC
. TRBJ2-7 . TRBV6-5 CASSYSTFRTDTYEQYF TGTGCCAGCAGTTACTCGACCTTCAGGACAGACACCTACGAGCAGTACTTC
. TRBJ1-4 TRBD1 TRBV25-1 CASSAQGQGRGKLFF TGTGCCAGCAGTGCGCAGGGACAGGGGCGCGGAAAACTGTTTTTT
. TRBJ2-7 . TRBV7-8 CASSLFPRGDTSRKDEQYF TGTGCCAGCAGTCTCTTCCCAAGGGGGGACACGTCACGAAAAGACGAGCAGTACTTC
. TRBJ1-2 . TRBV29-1 CSAGVEGRYGYTF TGCAGCGCGGGGGTCGAAGGGAGGTACGGCTACACCTTC
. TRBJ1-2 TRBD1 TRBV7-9 CASSSYSQGQANYGYTF TGTGCCAGCAGCTCTTACTCCCAGGGACAGGCTAACTATGGCTACACCTTC
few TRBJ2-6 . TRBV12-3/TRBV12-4 CASSPGAFLTGANVLTF TGTGCCAGCAGCCCCGGGGCCTTCCTGACTGGGGCCAACGTCCTGACTTTC
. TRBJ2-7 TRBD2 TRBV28 CASSPRGGWIEQYF TGTGCCAGCAGTCCCCGGGGGGGATGGATCGAGCAGTACTTC
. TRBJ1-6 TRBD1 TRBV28 CASSTGTGGSPLHF TGTGCCAGCAGCACCGGGACAGGGGGGTCACCCCTCCACTTT
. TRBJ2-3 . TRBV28 CASSVQGLTDTQYF TGTGCCAGCAGCGTACAGGGTTTGACAGATACGCAGTATTTT
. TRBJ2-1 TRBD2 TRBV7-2 CASSLGLAEETQFF TGTGCCAGCAGCTTAGGACTAGCGGAAGAGACCCAGTTCTTC
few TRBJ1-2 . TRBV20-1 CSARDVDLTF TGCAGTGCTAGAGATGTGGACCTCACCTTC
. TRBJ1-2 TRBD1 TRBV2 CASSDYTGTGYGYCYTF TGTGCCAGCAGTGATTACACCGGGACAGGGTACGGCTATTGCTACACCTTC
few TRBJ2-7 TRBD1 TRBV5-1 CASSPRQGSLLEQYF TGCGCCAGCAGCCCCCGACAGGGCTCGCTACTCGAGCAGTACTTC
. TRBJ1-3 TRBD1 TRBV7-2 CASSLGAGQSSGNTIYF TGTGCCAGCAGCTTAGGGGCGGGACAGAGCTCTGGAAACACCATATATTTT
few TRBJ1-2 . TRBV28 CASSLMTVYGYTF TGTGCCAGCAGTTTGATGACGGTCTATGGCTACACCTTC
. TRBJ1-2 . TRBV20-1 CSAITQEFHGYTF TGCAGTGCCATCACACAGGAATTCCACGGCTACACCTTC
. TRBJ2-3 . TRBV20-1 CRSQELGTGTQYF TGCAGAAGTCAGGAACTTGGCACAGGTACGCAGTATTTT
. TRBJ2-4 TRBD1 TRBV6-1 CASCTGGASKNIQYF TGTGCCAGCTGCACAGGGGGCGCCTCCAAAAACATTCAGTACTTC
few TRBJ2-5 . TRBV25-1 CASSESRGLETQYF TGTGCCAGCAGTGAATCGCGGGGTTTAGAGACCCAGTACTTC
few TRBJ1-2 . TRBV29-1 CSVERHPKGGKDGYTF TGCAGCGTTGAACGACACCCAAAAGGGGGGAAGGATGGCTACACCTTC
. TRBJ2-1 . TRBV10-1 CASARDTAANEQFF TGCGCCAGCGCCCGGGACACGGCCGCCAATGAGCAGTTCTTC
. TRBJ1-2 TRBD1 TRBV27 CASSYYTGGYYGYTF TGTGCCAGCAGTTATTATACAGGGGGTTACTATGGCTACACCTTC
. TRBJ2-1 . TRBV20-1 CSASKEESEGESQFF TGCAGTGCTAGTAAGGAGGAAAGTGAAGGGGAATCGCAGTTCTTC
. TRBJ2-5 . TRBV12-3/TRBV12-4 CASSRQGRLKETQYF TGTGCCAGCAGTCGCCAGGGGCGACTCAAAGAGACCCAGTACTTC
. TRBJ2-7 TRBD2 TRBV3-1 CASSQDRLAGASYEQYF TGTGCCAGCAGCCAGGACCGACTAGCGGGAGCTTCCTACGAGCAGTACTTC
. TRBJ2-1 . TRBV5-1 CASSRLGEQFF TGCGCCAGCAGCCGGCTGGGTGAGCAGTTCTTC
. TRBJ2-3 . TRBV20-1 CSAPDRSTDTQYF TGCAGTGCCCCAGACAGAAGCACAGATACGCAGTATTTT